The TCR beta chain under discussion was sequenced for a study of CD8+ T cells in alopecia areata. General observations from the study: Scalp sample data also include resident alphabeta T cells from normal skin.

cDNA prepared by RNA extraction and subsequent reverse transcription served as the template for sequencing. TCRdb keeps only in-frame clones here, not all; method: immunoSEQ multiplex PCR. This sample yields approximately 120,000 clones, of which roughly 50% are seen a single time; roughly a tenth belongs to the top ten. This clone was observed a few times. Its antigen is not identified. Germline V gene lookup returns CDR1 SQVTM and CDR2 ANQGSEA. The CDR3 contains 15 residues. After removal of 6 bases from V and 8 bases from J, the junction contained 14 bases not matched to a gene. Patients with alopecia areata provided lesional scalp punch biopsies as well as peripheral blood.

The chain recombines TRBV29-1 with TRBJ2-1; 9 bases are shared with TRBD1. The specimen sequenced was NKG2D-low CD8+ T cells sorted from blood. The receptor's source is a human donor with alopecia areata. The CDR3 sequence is CSVVPGQGVKDEQFF. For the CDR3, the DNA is TGCAGCGTGGTCCCGGGACAGGGTGTCAAGGATGAGCAGTTCTTC.